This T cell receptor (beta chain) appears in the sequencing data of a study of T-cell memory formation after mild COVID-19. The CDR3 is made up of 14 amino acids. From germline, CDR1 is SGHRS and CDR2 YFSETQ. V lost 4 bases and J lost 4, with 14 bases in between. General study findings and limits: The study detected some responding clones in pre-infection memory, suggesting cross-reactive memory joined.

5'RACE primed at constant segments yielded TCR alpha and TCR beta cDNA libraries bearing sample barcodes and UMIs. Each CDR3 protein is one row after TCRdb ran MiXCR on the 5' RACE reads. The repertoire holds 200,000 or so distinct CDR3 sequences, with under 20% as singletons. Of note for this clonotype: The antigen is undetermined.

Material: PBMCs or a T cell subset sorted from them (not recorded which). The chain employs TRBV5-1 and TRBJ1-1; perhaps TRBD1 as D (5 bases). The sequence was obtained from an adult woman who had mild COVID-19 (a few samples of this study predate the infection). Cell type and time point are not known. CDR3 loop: CASSAQTGGTEAFF. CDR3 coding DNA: TGCGCCAGCAGCGCCCAAACGGGGGGCACTGAAGCTTTCTTT.